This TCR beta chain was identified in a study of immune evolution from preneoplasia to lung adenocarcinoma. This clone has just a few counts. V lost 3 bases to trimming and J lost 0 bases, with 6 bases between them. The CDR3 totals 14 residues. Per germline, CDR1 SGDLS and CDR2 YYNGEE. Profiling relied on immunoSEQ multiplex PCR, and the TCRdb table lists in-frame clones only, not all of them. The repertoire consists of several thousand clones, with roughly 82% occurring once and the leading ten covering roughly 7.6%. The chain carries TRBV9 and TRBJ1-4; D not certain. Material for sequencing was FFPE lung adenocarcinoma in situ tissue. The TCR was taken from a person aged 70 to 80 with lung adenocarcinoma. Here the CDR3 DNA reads TGTGCCAGCAGCGCTGGGGCAACTAATGAAAAACTGTTTTTT. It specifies CASSAGATNEKLFF. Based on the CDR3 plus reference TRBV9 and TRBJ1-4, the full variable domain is DSGVTQTPKHLITATGQRVTLRCSPRSGDLSVYWYQQSLDQGLQFLIQYYNGEERAKGNILERFSAQQFPDLHSELNLSSLELGDSALYFCASSAGATNEKLFFGSGTQLSVL.